These T cell receptor beta chains were read from a single sample in a study of blood T cells in healthy people across ages. MiXCR, applied by TCRdb to the 5' RACE reads, yields one record per CDR3 protein. The repertoire has about 1.8 million distinct CDR3 sequences, about 49% of them found once; the top ten carry approximately 2.1%. The sequencing input was blood. Receptors originate from a woman aged 40 to 50 in good health. Both conserved end residues are part of each CDR3. Fields, in order: V gene, D gene, clone size, J gene, CDR3 DNA, CDR3 protein. The D gene is left open where the match is weak. Clone size is stated in some rows and not others, as once, few, many or a class when expanded.

TRBV29-1	NA	few	TRBJ1-2	TGCAGCGTTGAAGCCCCGCAATTCTATGGCTACACCTTC	CSVEAPQFYGYTF
TRBV12-3/TRBV12-4	TRBD1	NA	TRBJ1-2	TGTGCCAGCTTTGGCTCCCAGGGGGGATCCTATGGCTACACCTTC	CASFGSQGGSYGYTF
TRBV7-3	NA	few	TRBJ2-5	TGTGCCAGCAGCTTAGGGTCAGCCCAAGAGACCCAGTACTTC	CASSLGSAQETQYF
TRBV29-1	TRBD1	few	TRBJ2-1	TGCAGTTCTCTACAGGGGGCATATGAGCAGTTCTTC	CSSLQGAYEQFF
TRBV29-1	NA	few	TRBJ1-4	TGCAGCGCTGAAACAGGGAGGAGTGAAAAACTGTTTTTT	CSAETGRSEKLFF
TRBV5-1	TRBD1	few	TRBJ2-7	TGCGCCAGCAGCTTGGACGTGACAGGGGTTTTCTACGAGCAGTACTTC	CASSLDVTGVFYEQYF
TRBV6-1	TRBD1	NA	TRBJ2-2	TGTGCCAGCAGTGACAGGGGGCTGGCCACCGGGGAGCTGTTTTTT	CASSDRGLATGELFF
TRBV3-1	NA	NA	TRBJ2-7	TGTGCCAGCAGCCAAGAAGAGTCGTCGATGCGTCACGAGCAGTACTTC	CASSQEESSMRHEQYF
TRBV4-3	NA	few	TRBJ1-2	TGCGCCAGCAGCCAAGAAGGACACGCTAACTATGGCTACACCTTC	CASSQEGHANYGYTF
TRBV10-3	NA	NA	TRBJ1-2	TGTGCCATCAGCCGCCGGACGACAGGTCTCTATGGCTACACCTTC	CAISRRTTGLYGYTF
TRBV15	TRBD1	NA	TRBJ1-4	TGTGCCACCAGCAGAGCCCCGGGACAGGGGATGGCAACTAATGAAAAACTGTTTTTT	CATSRAPGQGMATNEKLFF
TRBV7-2	TRBD1	NA	TRBJ2-7	TGTGCCAGCAGCCCCCAGACAGGGGATTGGGCCCAGTACTTC	CASSPQTGDWAQYF
TRBV9	TRBD2	NA	TRBJ2-3	TGTGCCAGCAGCGTAGGGAGTAGCGGGTCAGATACGCAGTATTTT	CASSVGSSGSDTQYF
TRBV12-3/TRBV12-4	TRBD1	few	TRBJ2-1	TGTGCCAGCAGTTTATATGGGACAGGGACCTACAATGAGCAGTTCTTC	CASSLYGTGTYNEQFF
TRBV6-2/TRBV6-3	NA	NA	TRBJ2-7	TGTGCCAGCAGTTATAGGCGGGCAGGGTACGAGCAGTACTTC	CASSYRRAGYEQYF
TRBV7-9	TRBD1	NA	TRBJ1-2	TGTGCCAGCAGCCAAGGCTCGGGACAGGGGCCTTATGGCTACACCTTC	CASSQGSGQGPYGYTF
TRBV7-9	NA	NA	TRBJ2-6	TGTGCCAGCAGCTTAGTGTTGAACTCTGGGGCCAACGTCCTGACTTTC	CASSLVLNSGANVLTF
TRBV27	TRBD2	NA	TRBJ2-1	TGTGCCAGCAGTCCGTCAGCGGGGCCCCTCTACAATGAGCAGTTCTTC	CASSPSAGPLYNEQFF
TRBV4-3	NA	NA	TRBJ2-7	TGCGCCAGCAGCCATCGCCCTACCTACGAGCAGTACTTC	CASSHRPTYEQYF
TRBV5-5	NA	NA	TRBJ2-5	TGTGCCAGCAGAAGTATTGCCGCTAGCGTACCACGGGAGACCCAGTACTTC	CASRSIAASVPRETQYF
TRBV5-6	NA	NA	TRBJ2-5	TGTGCCAGCAGGAAACCTGGGGCGGGCCAAGAGACCCAGTACTTC	CASRKPGAGQETQYF
TRBV29-1	NA	few	TRBJ2-7	TGCAGCGCCCGTGCTGGGGAGAGGGAGCAGTACTTC	CSARAGEREQYF
TRBV7-2	NA	NA	TRBJ1-2	TGTGCCAGCAGCTTAAACCCTCCGGGGATAAATTATGGCTACACCTTC	CASSLNPPGINYGYTF
TRBV6-1	NA	NA	TRBJ2-4	TGTGCCAGCAGTGAAACCGACCGCGGGAAGCAGTACTTC	CASSETDRGKQYF
TRBV20-1	TRBD2	NA	TRBJ2-1	TGCAGTGTCCGAAGGCCTAGCGGGGCGGATGAGCAGTTCTTC	CSVRRPSGADEQFF
TRBV28	NA	NA	TRBJ2-7	TGTGCCAGCATAGGTCAGATAGTTTCCTACAATGAGCAGTACTTC	CASIGQIVSYNEQYF
TRBV6-5	NA	few	TRBJ1-2	TGTGCCAGCAGTCGGTATGAGCGGGATGTGTATGGCTACACCTTC	CASSRYERDVYGYTF
TRBV27	NA	NA	TRBJ2-1	TGTGCCAGCACAGGCTCCTTCAATGAGCAGTTCTTC	CASTGSFNEQFF
TRBV6-5	NA	NA	TRBJ1-6	TGTGCCAGCAGCTACGCGGGGGAACTAAGCTATAATTCACCCCTCCACTTT	CASSYAGELSYNSPLHF
TRBV11-2	NA	NA	TRBJ2-5	TGTGCCAGCAGCTTATTTCTTTTCATGGCCAAGGGCAAGATGGACAGTCAAGAGACCCAGTACTTC	CASSLFLFMAKGKMDSQETQYF
TRBV11-2	NA	NA	TRBJ2-5	TGTGCCAGCAGCTTAGTGAGCCCCGGTTGGCGGTTACAAGAGACCCAGTACTTC	CASSLVSPGWRLQETQYF
TRBV29-1	TRBD1	few	TRBJ1-5	TGCAGCGTTCAGGAGGGGGCACGCAATCAGCCCCAGCATTTT	CSVQEGARNQPQHF
TRBV29-1	NA	NA	TRBJ2-7	TGCAGCGTTGAAGATGACGTGAACAATGAGCAGTACTTC	CSVEDDVNNEQYF
TRBV20-1	TRBD2	many	TRBJ2-7	TGCAGTGCCTCCGGGACTAGCGGGGGCTCCTACGAGCAGTACTTC	CSASGTSGGSYEQYF
TRBV6-6	NA	once	TRBJ2-3	TGTGCCAGCAGTTACTCCGACAGAGATACGCAGTATTTT	CASSYSDRDTQYF